This TCR beta chain was obtained from a study of blood T cell repertoires in COVID-19. At the level of the study: The United States, Italy and Spain supplied acute and convalescent COVID-19 samples. T cells, B-cell-depleted T cells, or PBMCs provided the cDNA or gDNA that served as material.

Original analysis: Amplifying reference gene primers gave estimates of nucleated cell counts. Only in-frame clones appear in the TCRdb table, and some are missing; sequencing was by immunoSEQ multiplex PCR. D and trimming come from the DNA, and the V and J calls and clone size come from that table. Here the sample spans around 170,000 clones, around four fifths being singletons. CDR3 length: 16 residues. Trimming took 2 bases from V and 2 from J, leaving 10 bases between them. Germline CDR1 MNHEY, CDR2 SMNVEV (reference sequence). This sequence joins TRBV27 and TRBJ1-6, with D uncertain. The receptor was isolated from a man aged 25 to 40 with active or convalescent COVID-19. The sequenced sample consisted of peripheral blood. The CDR3 loop is CASSLGGPPYNSPLHF. The CDR3 DNA is TGTGCCAGCAGTTTAGGCGGGCCCCCCTATAATTCACCCCTCCACTTT.